A single sample gave rise to the 13 T cell receptor beta chains below, sequenced in a study of blood T cells in healthy people across ages (dated by TCRdb to 2014 to 2015). Library method: 5' RACE. TCRdb shows the sequencer as Illumina HiSeq 2500. The second PCR ran for about 7 to 11 cycles and used a J-beta primer mix along with a sample-barcoded 5' primer. TCRdb took the public reads, trimmed them with fastp at Q25, ran MiXCR for clone calling and kept in-frame beta chains. When rows share a CDR3 protein, they turn into one entry using the most common DNA and genes. This sample comprises about 290,000 distinct CDR3 sequences, roughly 26% of them detected only once. 25% to 35% of the sample is taken by the ten largest. Sequencing was performed on blood. The source is a woman aged 65 to 85 in good health.

This rearrangement joins TRBV2 to TRBJ2-3; TRBD1 aligns across 9 bases. This CDR3 is 15 amino acids long. Germline trimming cut 6 bases from V and 0 bases from J; bases unmatched to any gene: 4. Per germline, CDR1 SNHLY and CDR2 FYNNEI. CDR3 DNA: TGTGCCAGCAGCTACGGGACAGGGAGCACAGATACGCAGTATTTT. Amino acids: CASSYGTGSTDTQYF.

V and J are TRBV7-2 and TRBJ2-3; D may be TRBD2 (6 bases). The CDR3 runs 17 residues. V dropped 5 bases and J dropped 2 bases, with 20 bases sitting between them. CDR1 is SGHTA and CDR2 is FQGNSA in the germline V gene. In DNA, the CDR3 is TGTGCCAGCAGCCCTCCTCGCCGGGACTCTTTCACAGATACGCAGTATTTT. It specifies CASSPPRRDSFTDTQYF.

The chain has TRBV5-1 and TRBJ2-5; weak D call: TRBD2 (5 bases). The DNA end lines up better with TRBJ2-7; the J call may be wrong. This CDR3 region has 13 residues. The germline V gene encodes CDR1 SGHRS and CDR2 YFSETQ. For the CDR3, the DNA is TGCGCCAGCAGCCCTAGCACGGAACACGAGCAGTACTTC. It is translated as CASSPSTEHEQYF.

V gene TRBV4-2 combines with J gene TRBJ2-7; 7 nucleotides agree with TRBD1. This CDR3 has 14 residues. CDR1 is LGHNA, CDR2 YNFKEQ, per germline. V was pared by 8 bases and J by 6 bases, with 13 bases of the junction left unmatched. CDR3 sequence (DNA): TGTGCCAGCGGGGCCGGGACAGAGGTTAGCGAGCAGTACTTC. Its translation is CASGAGTEVSEQYF.

This chain links TRBV29-1 with TRBJ2-3; D call uncertain. Per germline, CDR1 SQVTM and CDR2 ANQGSEA. V was clipped by 7 bases and J by 4 bases, with 12 bases between them. CDR3 length equals 12 residues. The CDR3 DNA sequence: TGCAGCGCCCGGAAGGCGGCAGATACGCAGTATTTT. Encoded protein: CSARKAADTQYF.

This clonotype was seen repeatedly, ten times or more. The rearrangement joins TRBV24-1 to TRBJ2-1; weak D call: TRBD2 (6 bases). This CDR3 comprises 13 residues. Germline V lookup: CDR1 KGHDR, CDR2 SFDVKD. Trimming removed 8 bases at V and 2 bases at J, with 9 bases between. The CDR3 here is CATTGGAYNEQFF. The CDR3 DNA follows: TGTGCCACCACCGGGGGAGCCTACAATGAGCAGTTCTTC.

The chain couples TRBV20-1 to TRBJ2-5, with 12 bases identical to TRBD2. The better agreement between TRBJ2-1 and the DNA end casts doubt on the J call. The CDR3 runs 15 residues. CDR1 is DFQATT, CDR2 SNEGSKA, per germline (reference sequence). The CDR3 sequence: CSALIPSGRANEQFF. The CDR3 coding sequence is TGCAGTGCTCTGATACCTAGCGGGAGGGCCAATGAGCAGTTCTTC.

This chain uses TRBV3-1 with TRBJ1-4; the D gene is possibly TRBD1 (5 bases). The CDR3 totals 17 residues. Germline CDR1 reads LGHDT; CDR2 reads YNNKEL (reference sequence). The V gene lost 1 base and the J gene lost 8 bases, with 20 bases spanning the gap. The CDR3 loop reads CASSQGLAGTPREKLFF. CDR3 coding DNA: TGTGCCAGCAGCCAAGGGTTAGCGGGGACCCCCCGAGAAAAACTGTTTTTT.

This clonotype was seen ten or more times. V and J are TRBV7-2 and TRBJ2-5; D not certain. CDR3 size: 12 residues. V dropped 3 bases and J dropped 3 bases, with 5 bases sitting between them. Germline CDR1 and CDR2: SGHTA and FQGNSA. The CDR3 sequence: CASSFSKETQYF. The CDR3 DNA is TGTGCCAGCAGCTTCTCGAAAGAGACCCAGTACTTC. The full variable domain, in which reference TRBV7-2 and TRBJ2-5 provide the parts outside the CDR3, is GAGVSQSPSNKVTEKGKDVELRCDPISGHTALYWYRQSLGQGLEFLIYFQGNSAPDKSGLPSDRFSAERTGGSVSTLTIQRTQQEDSAVYLCASSFSKETQYFGPGTRLLVL.

This clonotype has a count of ten or more. CDR3 protein: CASRLSPGLMQFF. The CDR3 coding sequence is TGTGCCAGCAGACTCAGCCCGGGACTAATGCAGTTCTTC. The chain combines TRBV12-3 or TRBV12-4 with TRBJ2-1; 7 nucleotides align to TRBD2. This CDR3 is 13 amino acids long. Unmatched junction bases numbered 11, after V lost 6 bases and J lost 12 bases.

The sample holds many counts of this clonotype. The chain has TRBV9 and TRBJ2-5; TRBD2 agrees at 9 bases. With 0 bases clipped from V and 2 bases from J, the junction kept 8 bases outside the gene matches. CDR3 length equals 17 residues. Germline values: CDR1 SGDLS, CDR2 YYNGEE. In DNA form, the CDR3 reads TGTGCCAGCAGCGTAGGGGGGGCTAGCGGGAAACAAGAGACCCAGTACTTC. Residues: CASSVGGASGKQETQYF.

This clonotype has more than one count but fewer than ten. This chain uses TRBV7-3 with TRBJ2-7, with TRBD2 identical over 10 bases. The CDR3 sequence is 16 residues long. Germline V CDR1 and CDR2: SGHTA, FQGTGA. J was trimmed by 5 bases and V by 0 bases; bases with no gene match: 7. The DNA for the CDR3 is TGTGCCAGCAGCTTAACGCCCCTAGCGGGAGTAGACGAGCAGTACTTC. Amino acid sequence: CASSLTPLAGVDEQYF.

This clonotype was counted between two and nine times. The chain's CDR3 is CASSPQVRTGSGNTIYF. The CDR3 DNA reads as TGTGCCAGCTCACCACAGGTCCGGACAGGGAGTGGAAACACCATATATTTT. The chain couples TRBV18 to TRBJ1-3, with 8 bases identical to TRBD1. This CDR3 has 17 residues. Germline loops: CDR1 KGHSH, CDR2 LQKENI. V trimming: 1 base; J trimming: 3 bases; junction bases outside the gene matches: 8. Variable domain in full (rest from reference TRBV18 and TRBJ1-3): NAGVMQNPRHLVRRRGQEARLRCSPMKGHSHVYWYRQLPEEGLKFMVYLQKENIIDESGMPKERFSAEFPKEGPSILRIQQVVRGDSAAYFCASSPQVRTGSGNTIYFGEGSWLTVV.